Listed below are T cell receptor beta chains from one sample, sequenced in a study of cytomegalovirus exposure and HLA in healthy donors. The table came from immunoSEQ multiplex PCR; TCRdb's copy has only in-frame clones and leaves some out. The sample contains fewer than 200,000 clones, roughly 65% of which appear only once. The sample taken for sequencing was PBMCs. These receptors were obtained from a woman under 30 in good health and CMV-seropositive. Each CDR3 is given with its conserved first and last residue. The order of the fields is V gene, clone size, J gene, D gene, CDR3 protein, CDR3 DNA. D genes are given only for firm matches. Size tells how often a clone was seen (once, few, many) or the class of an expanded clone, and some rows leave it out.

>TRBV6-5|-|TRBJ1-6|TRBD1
CASRGTGANSPLHF
TGTGCCAGCAGAGGGACAGGGGCCAATTCACCCCTCCACTTT
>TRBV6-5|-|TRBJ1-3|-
CASSPFSGNTIYF
TGTGCCAGCAGTCCCTTCTCTGGAAACACCATATATTTT
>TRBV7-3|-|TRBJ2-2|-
CASRDQGSGELFF
TGTGCCAGCAGAGATCAGGGCTCCGGGGAGCTGTTTTTT
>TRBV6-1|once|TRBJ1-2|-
CASSEGRGNYGYTF
TGTGCCAGCAGTGAGGGCAGGGGTAACTATGGCTACACCTTC
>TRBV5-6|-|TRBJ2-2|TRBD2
CASNNLAAGELFF
TGTGCCAGCAATAATCTAGCGGCCGGGGAGCTGTTTTTT
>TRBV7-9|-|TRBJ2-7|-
CASSIRQDYEQYF
TGTGCCAGCAGCATTCGACAGGACTACGAGCAGTACTTC
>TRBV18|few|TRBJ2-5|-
CASSPPAGYQETQYF
TGTGCCAGCTCACCCCCTGCAGGGTACCAAGAGACCCAGTACTTC
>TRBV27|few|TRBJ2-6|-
CASSVAQPRSGANVLTF
TGTGCCAGCAGTGTAGCCCAGCCGCGCTCTGGGGCCAACGTCCTGACTTTC
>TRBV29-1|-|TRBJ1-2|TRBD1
CSVEGPGQGKARYGYTF
TGCAGCGTTGAAGGACCGGGACAGGGGAAAGCCCGCTATGGCTACACCTTC
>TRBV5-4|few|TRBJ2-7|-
CASSYFYEQYF
TGTGCCAGCAGCTACTTCTACGAGCAGTACTTC
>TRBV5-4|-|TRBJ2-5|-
CASSFGPGETQYF
TGTGCCAGCAGCTTCGGTCCGGGTGAGACCCAGTACTTC
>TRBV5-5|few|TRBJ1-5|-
CASSYQPTVQPQHF
TGTGCCAGCAGCTACCAACCGACAGTTCAGCCCCAGCATTTT
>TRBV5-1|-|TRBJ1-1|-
CASRGHLNTEAFF
TGCGCCAGCAGAGGACATTTGAACACTGAAGCTTTCTTT
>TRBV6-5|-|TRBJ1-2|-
CASRYRSGGLYGYTF
TGTGCCAGCAGGTACAGAAGTGGTGGCCTCTATGGCTACACCTTC
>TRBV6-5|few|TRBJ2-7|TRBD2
CASSYQVTSGAYEQYF
TGTGCCAGCAGTTACCAGGTGACTAGCGGGGCCTACGAGCAGTACTTC
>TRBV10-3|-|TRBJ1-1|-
CAISVAENTEAFF
TGTGCCATCAGTGTGGCAGAGAACACTGAAGCTTTCTTT
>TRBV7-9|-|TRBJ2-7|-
CASSWGPGLGRGEQYF
TGTGCCAGCAGCTGGGGACCGGGACTGGGACGTGGGGAGCAGTACTTC
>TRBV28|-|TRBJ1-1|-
CASSFFWNTEAFF
TGTGCCAGCAGTTTCTTCTGGAACACTGAAGCTTTCTTT
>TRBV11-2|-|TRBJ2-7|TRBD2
CASSLAAGGLTYEQYF
TGTGCCAGCAGCTTAGCTGCGGGAGGGTTAACCTACGAGCAGTACTTC
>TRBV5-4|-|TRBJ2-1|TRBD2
CASSAGLAGYNEQFF
TGTGCCAGCAGCGCGGGACTAGCGGGTTACAATGAGCAGTTCTTC
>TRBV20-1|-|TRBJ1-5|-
CSVASRQPQHF
TGCAGTGTCGCTAGTCGGCAGCCCCAGCATTTT
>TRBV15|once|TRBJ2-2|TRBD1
CATSTPGQGGTGELFF
TGTGCCACCAGTACCCCGGGACAGGGAGGGACCGGGGAGCTGTTTTTT
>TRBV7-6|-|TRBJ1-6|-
CASSLLGGDNSPLHF
TGTGCCAGCAGCTTACTCGGGGGGGATAATTCACCCCTCCACTTT
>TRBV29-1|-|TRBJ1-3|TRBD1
CSVVGQAISGSGNTIYF
TGCAGCGTTGTCGGACAGGCGATTTCAGGCTCTGGAAACACCATATATTTT
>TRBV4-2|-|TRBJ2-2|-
CASSQDYKGFGELFF
TGTGCCAGCAGCCAAGATTACAAGGGGTTCGGGGAGCTGTTTTTT
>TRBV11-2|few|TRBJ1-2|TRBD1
CASSLDRQGSGYTF
TGTGCCAGCAGCTTAGATCGACAGGGGAGTGGCTACACCTTC
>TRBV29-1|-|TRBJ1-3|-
CSVGDTPGNTIYF
TGCAGCGTGGGGGACACCCCTGGAAACACCATATATTTT
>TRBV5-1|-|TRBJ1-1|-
CASSQEIGARMNTEAFF
TGCGCCAGCAGCCAAGAGATTGGGGCTAGGATGAACACTGAAGCTTTCTTT
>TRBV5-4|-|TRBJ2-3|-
CASSLFHTDTQYF
TGTGCCAGCAGCTTGTTTCACACAGATACGCAGTATTTT
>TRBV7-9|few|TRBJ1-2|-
CASSLQDNRAFGYTF
TGTGCCAGCAGCTTACAAGATAACAGGGCTTTTGGCTACACCTTC
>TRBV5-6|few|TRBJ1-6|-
CASSFVNGYSPLHF
TGTGCCAGCAGCTTCGTTAACGGTTATTCACCCCTCCACTTT
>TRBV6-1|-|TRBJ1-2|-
CASRQAPSNYGYTF
TGTGCCAGCAGGCAGGCGCCTTCTAACTATGGCTACACCTTC
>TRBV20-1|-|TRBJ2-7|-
CSASKDYEQYF
TGCAGTGCTAGTAAAGACTACGAGCAGTACTTC
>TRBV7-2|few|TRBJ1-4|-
CASSLMGQGPGEKLFF
TGTGCCAGCAGCTTAATGGGCCAAGGTCCAGGGGAAAAACTGTTTTTT
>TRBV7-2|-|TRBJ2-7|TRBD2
CASRGLAGDPYF
TGTGCCAGCAGGGGACTAGCGGGAGATCCGTACTTC
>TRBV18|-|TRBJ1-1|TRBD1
CASSPSGTGRTEAFF
TGTGCCAGCTCACCTTCCGGGACAGGGCGGACTGAAGCTTTCTTT
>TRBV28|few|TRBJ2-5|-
CASRTDPGETQYF
TGTGCCAGCAGAACAGACCCCGGCGAGACCCAGTACTTC
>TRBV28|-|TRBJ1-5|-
CASSLLKNRGYSNQPQHF
TGTGCCAGCAGTTTATTAAAGAACCGCGGATATAGCAATCAGCCCCAGCATTTT
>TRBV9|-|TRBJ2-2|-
CASSTQTGFTGELFF
TGTGCCAGCAGCACACAAACAGGGTTCACCGGGGAGCTGTTTTTT
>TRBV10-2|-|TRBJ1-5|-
CASSESEGSQPQHF
TGCGCCAGCAGTGAGTCGGAGGGGAGTCAGCCCCAGCATTTT
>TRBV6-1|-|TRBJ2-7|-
CASTPFGATYEQYF
TGTGCCAGCACCCCATTTGGTGCTACCTACGAGCAGTACTTC
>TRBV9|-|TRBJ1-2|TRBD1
CASSDSNRGFNYGYTF
TGTGCCAGCAGCGACTCTAACAGGGGGTTTAACTATGGCTACACCTTC
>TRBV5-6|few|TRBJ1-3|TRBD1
CASSPTGGRFGNTIYF
TGTGCCAGCAGCCCAACAGGGGGCAGATTTGGAAACACCATATATTTT
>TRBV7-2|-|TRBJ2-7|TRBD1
CASSPRTGGNEQYF
TGTGCCAGCAGCCCACGGACAGGGGGCAACGAGCAGTACTTC
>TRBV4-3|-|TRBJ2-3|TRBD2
CASSQEGLGSTDTQYF
TGCGCCAGCAGCCAAGAGGGACTAGGTTCGACAGATACGCAGTATTTT
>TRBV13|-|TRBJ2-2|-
CASSPGTVNTGELFF
TGTGCCAGCAGCCCAGGGACTGTGAACACCGGGGAGCTGTTTTTT
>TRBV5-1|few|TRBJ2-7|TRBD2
CASSLVGFESSGSYEQYF
TGCGCCAGCAGCTTGGTGGGATTTGAAAGTAGCGGGAGTTACGAGCAGTACTTC
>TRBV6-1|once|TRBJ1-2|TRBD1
CASTDRAGYTF
TGTGCCAGCACGGACAGGGCTGGCTACACCTTC
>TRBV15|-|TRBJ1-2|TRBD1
CATSREVTGGGKGYTF
TGTGCCACCAGCAGAGAGGTGACAGGGGGCGGGAAAGGCTACACCTTC
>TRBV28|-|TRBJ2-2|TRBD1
CASSLDRGNTGELFF
TGTGCCAGCAGTCTTGACAGGGGAAACACCGGGGAGCTGTTTTTT
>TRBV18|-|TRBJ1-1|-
CASSPLGLSTEAFF
TGTGCCAGCTCACCACTTGGACTGAGCACTGAAGCTTTCTTT
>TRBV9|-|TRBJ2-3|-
CASSVEGDGGSSTDTQYF
TGTGCCAGCAGCGTAGAGGGGGATGGGGGTTCTAGCACAGATACGCAGTATTTT
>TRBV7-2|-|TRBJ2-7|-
CASSHVSGLREQYF
TGTGCCAGCAGCCATGTGAGTGGGCTTCGCGAGCAGTACTTC
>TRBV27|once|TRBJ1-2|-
CASLGLAGAVGYTF
TGTGCCAGCTTGGGCTTGGCAGGAGCGGTTGGCTACACCTTC
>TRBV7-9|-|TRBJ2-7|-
CASSKPGHSSYEQYF
TGTGCCAGCAGTAAACCGGGACACAGTTCGTACGAGCAGTACTTC
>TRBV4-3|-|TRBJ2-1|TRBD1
CASSLTTGGSYNEQFF
TGCGCCAGCAGCCTTACAACAGGGGGGTCCTACAATGAGCAGTTCTTC
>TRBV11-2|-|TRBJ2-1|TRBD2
CASAGGLARFDEQFF
TGTGCCAGCGCCGGGGGACTAGCTAGGTTTGATGAGCAGTTCTTC
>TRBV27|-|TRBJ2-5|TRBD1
CASSFEKQGAGETQYF
TGTGCCAGCAGTTTCGAGAAACAGGGGGCTGGGGAGACCCAGTACTTC
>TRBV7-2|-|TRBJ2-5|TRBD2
CASSPGLAAQETQYF
TGTGCCAGCAGCCCAGGACTAGCCGCCCAAGAGACCCAGTACTTC